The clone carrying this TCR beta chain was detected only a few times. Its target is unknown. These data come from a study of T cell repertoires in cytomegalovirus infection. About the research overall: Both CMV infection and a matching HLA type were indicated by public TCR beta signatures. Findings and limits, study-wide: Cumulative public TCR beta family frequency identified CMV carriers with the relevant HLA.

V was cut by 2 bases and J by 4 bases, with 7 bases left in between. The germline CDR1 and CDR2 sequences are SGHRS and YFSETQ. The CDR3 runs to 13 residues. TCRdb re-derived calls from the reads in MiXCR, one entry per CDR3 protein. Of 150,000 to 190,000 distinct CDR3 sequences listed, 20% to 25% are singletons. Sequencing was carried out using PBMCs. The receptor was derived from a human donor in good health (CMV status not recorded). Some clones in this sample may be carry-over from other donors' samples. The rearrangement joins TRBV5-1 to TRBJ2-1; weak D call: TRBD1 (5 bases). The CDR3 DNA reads TGCGCCAGCAGCTTAAACAGGTACAATGAGCAGTTCTTC. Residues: CASSLNRYNEQFF.